What follows is one TCR beta chain and its context. The entry originates in a study of blood T cell repertoires in COVID-19. The germline V gene encodes CDR1 SQVTM and CDR2 ANQGSEA. The CDR3 is 12 amino acids. The V gene lost 8 bases and the J gene lost 4 bases, with 14 bases spanning the gap. Sequenced by immunoSEQ multiplex PCR; TCRdb stores in-frame clones only, minus some. The repertoire holds fewer than 100,000 clones, with about 88% as singletons. This chain joins TRBV29-1 and TRBJ2-5; weak D call: TRBD2 (6 bases). The receptor was isolated from a man aged 60 to 69 with acute or convalescent COVID-19. The material sequenced was peripheral blood. The chain's CDR3 is CSYTSFVETQYF. CDR3 coding DNA: TGCAGCTATACTAGCTTTGTAGAGACCCAGTACTTC.